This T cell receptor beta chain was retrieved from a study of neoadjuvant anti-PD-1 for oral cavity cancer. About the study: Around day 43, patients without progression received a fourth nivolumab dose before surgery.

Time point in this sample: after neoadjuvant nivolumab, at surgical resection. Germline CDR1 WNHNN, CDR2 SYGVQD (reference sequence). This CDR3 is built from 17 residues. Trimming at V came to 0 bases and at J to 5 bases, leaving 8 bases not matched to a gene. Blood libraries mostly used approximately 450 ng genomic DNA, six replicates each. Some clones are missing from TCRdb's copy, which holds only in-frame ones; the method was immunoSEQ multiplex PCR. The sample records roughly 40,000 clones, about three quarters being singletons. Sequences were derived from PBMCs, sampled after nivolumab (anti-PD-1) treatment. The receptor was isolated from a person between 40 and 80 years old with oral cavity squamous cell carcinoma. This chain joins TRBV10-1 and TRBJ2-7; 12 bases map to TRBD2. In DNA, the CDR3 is TGCGCCAGCAGTGAGTCGACTAGCGGGAGTCGGGCCAACGAGCAGTACTTC. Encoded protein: CASSESTSGSRANEQYF.